This T cell receptor beta chain appears in the sequencing data of a study of high-grade serous ovarian cancer treatment subgroups. Trimming removed 7 bases at V and 1 base at J, with 14 bases between. The CDR3 is made up of 14 amino acids. The V gene's germline CDR1 is SGHNT and CDR2 YYREEE (reference sequence). This clone was recorded a few times. The target antigen is unknown. Findings of the study overall: Different patients shared almost no repertoire; same-patient tumors shared about 0.11 to 0.79.

The protocol was immunoSEQ multiplex PCR, while the TCRdb copy is restricted to in-frame clones and leaves out a portion. The sample records tens of thousands of clones, 84% being singletons. The tumor samples were collected prior to definitive surgery or chemotherapy. The sequenced material came from tumor tissue. The receptor was isolated from a human donor with high-grade serous ovarian cancer. V usage is TRBV5-4 and J usage is TRBJ1-2; tentative D call: TRBD1 (5 bases). The CDR3 DNA is TGTGCCAGCTCCACACAGGACCTTAACTATGGCTACACCTTC. This encodes CASSTQDLNYGYTF.